The 28 T cell receptor beta chains given below trace back to one sample, sequenced in a study of response to subunit inactivated influenza vaccine. MiXCR, applied by TCRdb to the RT-PCR reads, yields one record per CDR3 protein. The table has 500,000 or so distinct CDR3 sequences, approximately 10% seen once; the top ten hold approximately 12%. This sample comprised PBMCs from blood, obtained roughly 47 days after vaccination. These receptor sequences come from a man aged 50-60 years who received an inactivated influenza vaccine.

The V call is TRBV4-3, the J call TRBJ1-2; D might be TRBD1 (6 bases). Germline-derived CDR1 and CDR2 are LGHNA and YSLEER. The CDR3 has 15 amino acids. V dropped 4 bases and J dropped 4 bases, with 16 bases sitting between them. The CDR3 here is CASSLSRTATYGYTF. The CDR3 nucleotides read TGCGCCAGCAGCCTCAGCAGGACAGCGACCTATGGCTACACCTTC.

The sample holds a few counts of this clonotype. The genes are TRBV14 and TRBJ2-5; D remains unclear. Germline CDR1 is SGHDN and CDR2 is FVKESK. CDR3 length: 16 residues. V was shortened by 4 bases and J by 2 bases, with 17 bases between the two germline ends. The DNA of the CDR3 is TGTGCCAGCAGCCCTAGGTCCTTTCGGATGCAAGAGACCCAGTACTTC. This sequence encodes CASSPRSFRMQETQYF.

This clonotype was recorded many times. This chain links TRBV12-3 or TRBV12-4 with TRBJ1-1; no reliable D call. The CDR3 spans 14 residues. With 3 bases removed from V and 4 bases from J, the gap between germline ends came to 12 bases. DNA of the CDR3: TGTGCCAGCAGTTTTAATTGGCGGATCACTGAAGCTTTCTTT. This sequence encodes CASSFNWRITEAFF.

The V call is TRBV7-8, the J call TRBJ2-3, with TRBD2 as a possible D gene (6 bases). Germline CDR1 and CDR2: SGHVS and FQNEAQ. V lost 6 bases and J 3 bases, leaving 16 bases between the germline ends. The CDR3 runs to 15 residues. CDR3 sequence: CASSFSGVSTDTQYF. In nucleotides, the CDR3 is TGTGCCAGCAGTTTTTCGGGAGTCTCGACAGATACGCAGTATTTT.

This clonotype was seen many times. The rearrangement joins TRBV18 to TRBJ1-1; D unclear. CDR1 is KGHSH, CDR2 LQKENI, per germline. The CDR3 has 13 residues. The V end was cut by 6 bases, the J end by 3 bases, with 11 bases between. The CDR3 here is CASSQSQDTEAFF. CDR3 bases: TGTGCCAGCTCCCAGAGCCAGGACACTGAAGCTTTCTTT. The full variable domain, with the rest looked up from reference TRBV18 and TRBJ1-1, is NAGVMQNPRHLVRRRGQEARLRCSPMKGHSHVYWYRQLPEEGLKFMVYLQKENIIDESGMPKERFSAEFPKEGPSILRIQQVVRGDSAAYFCASSQSQDTEAFFGQGTRLTVV.

This clonotype was recorded many times. V and J are TRBV18 and TRBJ2-7; D perhaps matches TRBD1 (5 bases). This CDR3 has 14 amino acids. V dropped 1 base and J dropped 7 bases, with 14 bases sitting between them. Germline V lookup: CDR1 KGHSH, CDR2 LQKENI. The CDR3 loop reads CASSPLGQTPEQYF. CDR3 sequence (DNA): TGTGCCAGCTCACCACTTGGACAAACCCCTGAGCAGTACTTC.

This chain uses TRBV12-3 or TRBV12-4 with TRBJ1-1; 9 bases map to TRBD1. The V gene end was trimmed by 6 bases and the J gene end by 6 bases; junction bases not matched to a gene: 8. The CDR3 is 14 amino acids. The CDR3 region has the DNA TGTGCCAGCAGGCCGGGACAGGGCTTCCCTGAAGCTTTCTTT. Its protein product is CASRPGQGFPEAFF.

Only a few counts were recorded for this clonotype. The rearrangement uses TRBV5-6 and TRBJ2-1; tentative D call: TRBD1 (5 bases). V lost 4 bases and J 0 bases, leaving 14 bases between the germline ends. The CDR3 runs 16 residues. Looked up from germline, CDR1 is SGHDT and CDR2 is YYEEEE. This chain's CDR3 is CASSGHRRSSYNEQFF. CDR3 bases: TGTGCCAGCAGCGGTCACAGGAGAAGCTCCTACAATGAGCAGTTCTTC.

The genes are TRBV2 and TRBJ2-7; D unclear. In germline, CDR1 is SNHLY, CDR2 FYNNEI. CDR3 length: 12 residues. Trimming shortened V by 8 bases and J by 3 bases, and 11 bases separated the two germline ends. DNA of the CDR3: TGTGCCAGCCAGTTAACCCACTACGAGCAGTACTTC. Amino acid sequence: CASQLTHYEQYF.

J is TRBJ1-2 and V is TRBV6-2 or TRBV6-3, with D perhaps matching TRBD1 (6 bases). Germline assignment: CDR1 MNHEY and CDR2 SVGEGT. This CDR3 is built from 11 residues. V was clipped by 5 bases and J by 6 bases, with 7 bases between them. The CDR3 here is CASSKGDGYTF. The CDR3, as DNA: TGTGCCAGCAGTAAGGGGGATGGCTACACCTTC.

This clonotype has ten or more counts. This chain uses TRBV20-1 with TRBJ2-3; 8 nucleotides line up with TRBD1. The V segment lost 2 bases and the J segment 2 bases; nucleotides outside the gene matches: 3. The length of the CDR3 is 14 residues. Germline CDR1 and CDR2: DFQATT and SNEGSKA (reference sequence). This chain's CDR3 is CSARRTGITDTQYF. The DNA of the CDR3 is TGCAGTGCTAGAAGGACAGGGATCACAGATACGCAGTATTTT.

This chain joins TRBV4-1 and TRBJ1-4; TRBD1 aligns across 8 bases. Trimming took 0 bases from V and 8 from J; bases not matched to a gene: 5. CDR1 MGHRA and CDR2 YSYEKL come from the germline V gene. CDR3 length: 15 residues. The CDR3 bases are TGCGCCAGCAGCCAAGAGGCTAGGACAGGGGAAAAACTGTTTTTT. Translating it yields CASSQEARTGEKLFF.

This clonotype showed up just a few times. The V and J genes are TRBV12-3 or TRBV12-4 and TRBJ2-2, with D possibly TRBD2 on 6 matching bases. V was shortened by 6 bases and J by 5 bases, with 19 bases between the two germline ends. The CDR3 totals 16 residues. The DNA of the CDR3 is TGTGCCAGCAGCCCGGGACTTCTTCGTAGTACCGGGGAGCTGTTTTTT. Its translation: CASSPGLLRSTGELFF.

V and J are TRBV25-1 and TRBJ2-3; D remains unclear. V shed 3 bases and J shed 4 bases, with 5 bases lying between them. The CDR3 contains 12 residues. The V gene's germline CDR1 is MGHDK and CDR2 SYGVNS. The CDR3, as DNA: TGTGCCAGCAGTGACAGTTCAGATACGCAGTATTTT. Amino acid sequence: CASSDSSDTQYF.

This clonotype has more than one count but fewer than ten. The rearrangement uses TRBV11-2 and TRBJ1-3, with D uncertain. The germline CDR1 and CDR2 sequences are SGHAT and FQNNGV. V lost 5 bases and J lost 4, with 12 bases in between. The CDR3 is 14 amino acids. CDR3 residues: CASSTTGRGNTIYF. The CDR3 nucleotides are TGTGCCAGCAGCACCACCGGGAGGGGAAACACCATATATTTT.

This clonotype showed up just a few times. The chain links TRBV5-6 to TRBJ2-7, with TRBD2 identical over 11 bases. This CDR3 is 16 amino acids long. Trimming at V came to 3 bases and at J to 6 bases, leaving 11 bases not matched to a gene. The V gene's germline CDR1 is SGHDT and CDR2 YYEEEE. CDR3 DNA sequence: TGTGCCAGCAGCTCCCCGGGGGGGACTAGCGGAGGCGAGCAGTACTTC. Its translation: CASSSPGGTSGGEQYF.

This clonotype is a singleton in its sample. This likely comes from a read error, as the CDR3 has no conserved phenylalanine or tryptophan at its end. The rearrangement links TRBV9 to TRBJ2-3, with 9 bases that match TRBD1. Per germline, CDR1 SGDLS and CDR2 YYNGEE. This CDR3 spans 18 amino acids. After removal of 1 base from V and 1 base from J, the junction contained 10 bases not matched to a gene. For the CDR3, the DNA is TGTGCCAGCAGCGTAACCCCACAGGGGGCATGGGGCACAGATACGCAGTATTCT. This translates into CASSVTPQGAWGTDTQYS.

This clonotype occurred a few times. The chain couples TRBV10-3 to TRBJ2-5; no firm D call. V was shortened by 4 bases and J by 6 bases, with 15 bases between the two germline ends. Germline-derived CDR1 and CDR2 are ENHRY and SYGVKD. CDR3 length: 14 amino acids. The CDR3 bases are TGTGCCATCAGTGGATCGGATGCTAGTAAGACCCAGTACTTC. It yields the protein CAISGSDASKTQYF.

The genes are TRBV7-6 and TRBJ2-1; possible D gene TRBD2, 5 bases. The length of the CDR3 is 13 residues. V lost 1 base and J 6 bases, leaving 7 bases between the germline ends. Germline V lookup: CDR1 SGHVS, CDR2 FNYEAQ. CDR3 sequence reads: CASSLGGSNEQFF. The CDR3 bases are TGTGCCAGCAGCTTAGGAGGGAGCAATGAGCAGTTCTTC.

This clonotype occurred a few times. The genes are TRBV20-1 and TRBJ2-3; D is unresolved. CDR3 length: 14 residues. V gave up 1 base and J gave up 1 base, with 9 bases separating them. Germline V gene sequence: CDR1 DFQATT, CDR2 SNEGSKA (reference sequence). For the CDR3, the DNA is TGCAGTGCTAGAGGATACGGTCGCACAGATACGCAGTATTTT. This gives the protein CSARGYGRTDTQYF.

This clonotype turned up a few times. The DNA for the CDR3 is TGTGCCAGCAGTTTAGCGTCACTCTATGGCTACACCTTC. Residues: CASSLASLYGYTF. This chain joins TRBV12-3 or TRBV12-4 and TRBJ1-2; no firm D call. This CDR3 spans 13 amino acids. The ends were cut back, 0 bases at V and 4 bases at J, with 6 bases in the middle.

The chain is built from TRBV6-1 and TRBJ1-6; 10 bases agree with TRBD1. Germline V lookup: CDR1 MNHNS, CDR2 SASEGT. This CDR3 has 16 residues. Trimming cost V 6 bases and J 7 bases; bases outside gene matches: 9. In nucleotides, the CDR3 is TGTGCCAGCAGGGCCGGGACAGGGGCTGGGAATTCACCCCTCCACTTT. This encodes CASRAGTGAGNSPLHF.

This clonotype was counted at least ten times. V usage is TRBV5-6 and J usage is TRBJ2-3; 9 nucleotides align to TRBD1. The CDR3 length is 16 residues. Germline V gene sequence: CDR1 SGHDT, CDR2 YYEEEE. The junction had 8 bases not matched to a gene; V was cut back by 5 bases and J by 1 base. This CDR3 reads CASSSPGQGRTDTQYF. The DNA for the CDR3 is TGTGCCAGCAGTTCCCCGGGACAGGGACGCACAGATACGCAGTATTTT.

V usage is TRBV5-1 and J usage is TRBJ2-3; no definite D call. V was clipped by 1 base and J by 2 bases, with 8 bases between them. Germline values: CDR1 SGHRS, CDR2 YFSETQ. The CDR3 spans 14 residues. Written as DNA, the CDR3 is TGCGCCAGCAGCTTGTCCCGACCCACAGATACGCAGTATTTT. It is translated as CASSLSRPTDTQYF.

This clonotype occurred a few times. The chain carries TRBV4-3 and TRBJ2-2; D is ambiguous. This CDR3 is 16 amino acids long. Germline CDR1 is LGHNA and CDR2 is YSLEER. Trimming stripped 1 base from V and 1 base from J, with 10 bases between. The CDR3, as DNA: TGCGCCAGCAGCCAAGGTGTAGGACGGAACACCGGGGAGCTGTTTTTT. Translating gives CASSQGVGRNTGELFF.

There are a few counts of this clonotype. The V and J genes are TRBV7-8 and TRBJ1-6; 7 bases are a match to TRBD1. Germline CDR1 is SGHVS and CDR2 is FQNEAQ. The CDR3 sequence is 16 residues long. Germline trimming cut 4 bases from V and 6 bases from J; bases unmatched to any gene: 9. This CDR3 is CASSSDRVLINSPLHF. In DNA, the CDR3 is TGTGCCAGCAGCTCCGACAGGGTTTTGATTAATTCACCCCTCCACTTT.

The chain recombines TRBV7-2 with TRBJ2-7, with a possible D match to TRBD2 (5 bases). The CDR3 is 13 amino acids. Germline lookup yields CDR1 SGHTA and CDR2 FQGNSA. The V end lost 5 bases, the J end lost 8 bases, and 16 bases lay between the germline ends. CDR3 in DNA: TGTGCCAGCAGCCCCAGCGGAACTACGAAGCAGTACTTC. Amino acids: CASSPSGTTKQYF.

Many counts were recorded for this clonotype. The V call is TRBV3-1, the J call TRBJ1-2; a weak D match, TRBD1 (6 bases). Trimming removed 4 bases from V and 2 bases from J, with 8 bases in between. Germline V gene sequence: CDR1 LGHDT, CDR2 YNNKEL (reference sequence). This CDR3 is 13 amino acids long. The CDR3 region has the DNA TGTGCCAGCAGCCGGACAGACAACTATGGCTACACCTTC. Translated: CASSRTDNYGYTF.